This TCR beta chain was captured by sequencing in a study of T cell clonality in common variable immunodeficiency. Study-level points and caveats: The cause of increased CVID clonality remains unclear without subpopulation sequencing.

Repertoires were generated with immunoSEQ multiplex PCR, while TCRdb's copy carries only in-frame clones and drops some. The data show some 53,000 clones, none appearing only once, with roughly 3.4% held by the ten largest. This clone was detected many times. Antigen specificity is unknown. The sequenced fragment ends 3 residues before the CDR3 boundary, so the rest is inferred from the germline J gene. The CDR3 has 15 residues. Germline V lookup: CDR1 DFQATT, CDR2 SNEGSKA (reference sequence). J was trimmed by 9 bases and V by 0 bases; bases with no gene match: 10. This chain uses TRBV20-1 with TRBJ1-5; the match to TRBD1 covers 8 bases. This TCR was recovered from a person aged 18-70 years in good health. Sequenced: peripheral blood mononuclear cells. The DNA read from the CDR3 is TGCAGTGCTAGAGAAGCGGGACAGGTCGAACGGCCC. This sequence encodes CSAREAGQVERP. The full CDR3 sequence reads CSAREAGQVERPQHF.